The next 7 T cell receptor beta chains were all read from a single sample in a study of cytomegalovirus exposure and HLA in healthy donors. Clones were read by immunoSEQ multiplex PCR, and TCRdb kept only the in-frame ones, dropping some. Here the sample spans about 110,000 clones, 85% to 90% being singletons. Material for sequencing was PBMCs. The receptor set was obtained from a woman under 30 in good health and CMV-seronegative.

As regards this clone: A junction boundary mismatches the germline segment, possibly from a read error. The V and J genes are TRBV4-3 and TRBJ2-7; the D is unclear. Germline-derived CDR1 and CDR2 are LGHNA and YSLEER. The CDR3 runs 14 residues. The CDR3 region has the DNA TGCGCCAGCAGCCAAGAGGGCTTCGGTCCGACCCTTTTCTTC. It is translated as CASSQEGFGPTLFF.

This clone was counted a single time. The gene calls are TRBV5-1 and TRBJ1-2; D gene unclear. The germline gives CDR1 SGHRS, CDR2 YFSETQ. V lost 7 bases and J lost 2, with 6 bases in between. CDR3 length: 11 residues. The CDR3 loop reads CASGENYGYTF. As DNA, the CDR3 is TGCGCCAGCGGGGAGAACTATGGCTACACCTTC.

The CDR3 DNA reads TGTGCCAGCAGTAGACACCTCAATCAGCCCCAGCATTTT. As protein: CASSRHLNQPQHF. The chain combines TRBV2 with TRBJ1-5; no definite D call. This CDR3 comprises 13 residues. V was pared by 5 bases and J by 3 bases, with 8 bases between. The germline gives CDR1 SNHLY, CDR2 FYNNEI.

V is TRBV7-9 and J is TRBJ2-5; 9 bases match TRBD2. The CDR3 has 16 amino acids. V lost 5 bases to trimming and J lost 4 bases; unmatched junction nucleotides: 11. Germline values: CDR1 SEHNR, CDR2 FQNEAQ (reference sequence). CDR3 sequence: CASSLVGTSSGETQYF. The CDR3, as DNA: TGTGCCAGCAGCCTGGTGGGGACTAGCAGCGGAGAGACCCAGTACTTC.

The chain joins TRBV28 to TRBJ2-7; 13 bases agree with TRBD2. The junction had 14 bases not matched to a gene; V was cut back by 3 bases and J by 3 bases. The CDR3 runs 19 residues. The V gene's germline CDR1 is MDHEN and CDR2 SYDVKM. In DNA, the CDR3 is TGTGCCAGCAGTTTCCACCTCTACGGACTAGCGGGAGAGGTCTACGAGCAGTACTTC. It codes for CASSFHLYGLAGEVYEQYF.

Many counts were recorded for this clone. The chain uses TRBV19 and TRBJ1-2; 10 bases match TRBD1. The CDR3 sequence is 15 residues long. V lost 3 bases to trimming and J lost 2 bases; unmatched junction nucleotides: 3. CDR1 is LNHDA and CDR2 is SQIVND in the germline V gene (reference sequence). In DNA, the CDR3 is TGTGCCAGTAGTATCCGGACAGGGGGAAACTATGGCTACACCTTC. Its protein is CASSIRTGGNYGYTF.

The chain couples TRBV4-3 to TRBJ2-3; no firm D call. Between the trimmed V and J ends, which lost 2 bases and 0 bases, there was a span of 12 bases. The length of the CDR3 is 16 residues. The V gene's germline CDR1 is LGHNA and CDR2 YSLEER. In DNA, the CDR3 is TGCGCCAGCAGCCAATCGCGCGGAGATAGCACAGATACGCAGTATTTT. Its protein is CASSQSRGDSTDTQYF.